This T cell receptor beta chain was sequenced in a study of blood T cells in healthy people across ages. This clonotype was counted a few times. What it binds is unknown. Study results and caveats: With unsorted PBMCs, a conclusive comparison of naive versus antigen-experienced cells was not possible.

A second PCR, run for about 7 to 12 cycles, used a sample-barcoded 5' primer plus a J-beta primer mix. TCRdb re-called the 5' RACE reads through MiXCR, storing one row per CDR3 protein. The sample lists fewer than 650,000 distinct CDR3 sequences, approximately 26% occurring once. The germline V gene encodes CDR1 SGHTA and CDR2 FQGNSA. V shed 1 base and J shed 7 bases, with 16 bases lying between them. The CDR3 runs to 16 residues. In addition, the sample was reused for a study of T cells of mothers and their children. According to that study: Donors were a few healthy Caucasian mothers and their six children. For related and unrelated pairs alike, thymic selection shapes TCR recombination output similarly. Related mother-child pairs shared marginally more repertoire than unrelated pairs, though not significantly.

What was sequenced was blood. J is TRBJ1-4 and V is TRBV7-2; maybe TRBD1 (6 bases). The sequence was obtained from a boy between 2 and 15 years old in good health. For the CDR3, the DNA is TGTGCCAGCAGCTTAGAGAGATCGGGGGCCGGTGAAAAACTGTTTTTT. It yields the protein CASSLERSGAGEKLFF.